One sample yielded the 18 T cell receptor beta chains listed below, sequenced in a study of blood T cell repertoires in COVID-19. Clones were sequenced by immunoSEQ multiplex PCR, and TCRdb holds only the in-frame ones, with some missing. This sample yields about 160,000 clones, of which approximately 84% are seen a single time; about 15% belongs to the top ten. Sequencing was performed on peripheral blood. The source is a woman of 80 years or more with acute or convalescent COVID-19.

The chain combines TRBV13 with TRBJ2-3; no clear D gene. Between the trimmed V and J ends, which lost 4 bases and 6 bases, there was a span of 11 bases. This CDR3 contains 13 residues. Germline lookup yields CDR1 PRHDT and CDR2 FYEKMQ (reference sequence). The CDR3 protein is CASSSSPGDTQYF. The CDR3 nucleotides are TGTGCCAGCAGCTCATCCCCCGGGGATACGCAGTATTTT.

The chain couples TRBV12-3 or TRBV12-4 to TRBJ1-1; no clear D gene. Trimming took 5 bases from V and 4 from J, leaving 11 bases between them. This CDR3 contains 13 residues. Here the CDR3 DNA reads TGTGCCAGCAGTCCCGAGTGGGCCACTGAAGCTTTCTTT. This encodes CASSPEWATEAFF.

This clone was detected only once. The chain employs TRBV3-1 (or the pseudogene TRBV3-2) and TRBJ2-3; D is perhaps TRBD2 (6 bases). Trimming removed 0 bases from V and 1 base from J, with 14 bases in between. The CDR3 length is 17 residues. From germline, CDR1 is LGHDT and CDR2 YNNKEL (reference sequence). CDR3 in amino acids: CASSQEVRASGTDTQYF. The CDR3 DNA reads TGTGCCAGCAGCCAAGAAGTAAGGGCTAGCGGCACAGATACGCAGTATTTT.

The rearrangement joins TRBV2 to TRBJ1-2, with TRBD1 identical over 8 bases. The CDR3 runs 14 residues. Trimming removed 6 bases from V and 4 bases from J; junction bases left unmatched: 7. CDR1 is SNHLY, CDR2 FYNNEI, per germline. DNA for the CDR3: TGTGCCAGCAGGTCAGGGGGCGCGTTCTATGGCTACACCTTC. Translation gives CASRSGGAFYGYTF. The full variable domain, in which reference TRBV2 and TRBJ1-2 provide the parts outside the CDR3, is EPEVTQTPSHQVTQMGQEVILRCVPISNHLYFYWYRQILGQKVEFLVSFYNNEISEKSEIFDDQFSVERPDGSNFTLKIRSTKLEDSAMYFCASRSGGAFYGYTFGSGTRLTVV.

CDR3 in amino acids: CASSSTGGVEKLFF. DNA for the CDR3: TGTGCCAGCAGCTCGACAGGGGGTGTTGAAAAACTGTTTTTT. V is TRBV3-1 (or the pseudogene TRBV3-2) and J is TRBJ1-4, with TRBD1 matching 9 bases. Looked up from germline, CDR1 is LGHDT and CDR2 is YNNKEL (reference sequence). The CDR3 length is 14 residues. Trimming cost V 5 bases and J 7 bases; bases outside gene matches: 5.

This chain connects TRBV5-1 to TRBJ2-7; 7 positions match TRBD1. CDR3 length: 15 residues. CDR1 and CDR2 from the germline V gene are SGHRS and YFSETQ. Losses at the gene ends were 4 bases for V and 6 bases for J; bases not matched to a gene: 13. The DNA for the CDR3 is TGCGCCAGCAGCAGTACCTTTACAGGGGCTGGCGAGCAGTACTTC. Residues: CASSSTFTGAGEQYF.

The J gene is TRBJ1-5, the V gene TRBV4-2; D is undetermined. The CDR3 has 13 residues. V was clipped by 0 bases and J by 3 bases, with 3 bases between them. Germline CDR1 reads LGHNA; CDR2 reads YNFKEQ. The CDR3 nucleotides read TGTGCCAGCAGCCAAGATAACAATCAGCCCCAGCATTTT. Residues: CASSQDNNQPQHF.

This rearrangement joins TRBV6-2 or TRBV6-3 to TRBJ1-4, with no clear D. This CDR3 spans 13 amino acids. The V gene's germline CDR1 is MNHEY and CDR2 SVGEGT. V was pared by 4 bases and J by 8 bases, with 11 bases between. CDR3 nucleotide sequence: TGTGCCAGCAGTTGGACTCGAAGGGAAAAACTGTTTTTT. Amino acids: CASSWTRREKLFF.

This rearrangement joins TRBV5-4 to TRBJ1-1; tentative D call: TRBD1 (5 bases). The germline V gene has CDR1 SGHNT and CDR2 YYREEE (reference sequence). CDR3 length: 16 amino acids. V shed 4 bases and J shed 0 bases, with 16 bases lying between them. The CDR3 nucleotides read TGTGCCAGCAGCCCCCGGGGGGGACGGATGAACACTGAAGCTTTCTTT. Translation: CASSPRGGRMNTEAFF.

The chain couples TRBV7-9 to TRBJ1-1, with D tentatively TRBD1 (5 bases). The CDR3 sequence is 15 residues long. V was shortened by 1 base and J by 1 base, with 10 bases between the two germline ends. CDR1 is SEHNR, CDR2 FQNEAQ, per germline (reference sequence). CDR3 protein: CASSLVSGENTEAFF. The CDR3 coding sequence is TGTGCCAGCAGCTTAGTGTCGGGGGAGAACACTGAAGCTTTCTTT.

Written as DNA, the CDR3 is TGTGCCACCAGTGTCGGAGGCACAGATACGCAGTATTTT. Amino acids: CATSVGGTDTQYF. V usage is TRBV24-1 and J usage is TRBJ2-3; unclear D gene. V was clipped by 5 bases and J by 1 base, with 6 bases between them. The CDR3 consists of 13 residues. CDR1 KGHDR and CDR2 SFDVKD come from the germline V gene.

The rearrangement links TRBV5-1 to TRBJ2-3, with 9 bases identical to TRBD2. This CDR3 region has 14 residues. CDR1 is SGHRS and CDR2 is YFSETQ in the germline V gene. V trimming: 5 bases; J trimming: 1 base; junction bases outside the gene matches: 2. In DNA, the CDR3 is TGCGCCAGCAGACGACTAGCGGGCACAGATACGCAGTATTTT. It specifies CASRRLAGTDTQYF.

The gene calls are TRBV9 and TRBJ1-6; the match to TRBD1 covers 7 bases. CDR1 and CDR2 (germline): SGDLS, YYNGEE. This CDR3 is built from 14 residues. After removal of 7 bases from V and 6 bases from J, the junction contained 7 bases not matched to a gene. For the CDR3, the DNA is TGTGCCAGCTCACAGGGGCCCTCTAATTCACCCCTCCACTTT. This encodes CASSQGPSNSPLHF.

V and J are TRBV27 and TRBJ2-3, with TRBD2 identical over 8 bases. Germline assignment: CDR1 MNHEY and CDR2 SMNVEV (reference sequence). The CDR3 consists of 13 residues. V dropped 7 bases and J dropped 6; count of bases not matched to a gene: 6. DNA for the CDR3: TGTGCCAGCAAAAGCGGGAGTGGGGATACGCAGTATTTT. It specifies CASKSGSGDTQYF.

The genes are TRBV28 and TRBJ1-2; 9 bases line up with TRBD1. The germline CDR1 and CDR2 sequences are MDHEN and SYDVKM. The CDR3 runs 16 residues. With 5 bases clipped from V and 0 bases from J, the junction kept 7 bases outside the gene matches. This CDR3 is CASSTSGTGTNYGYTF. The CDR3 coding sequence is TGTGCCAGCAGTACTTCCGGGACAGGGACTAACTATGGCTACACCTTC.

The gene calls are TRBV2 and TRBJ1-6; TRBD1 might be the D (5 bases). CDR3 size: 15 residues. Trimming shortened V by 4 bases and J by 3 bases, and 10 bases separated the two germline ends. Germline loops: CDR1 SNHLY, CDR2 FYNNEI. The CDR3 spells CASSVEGYYNSPLHF. In nucleotides, the CDR3 is TGTGCCAGCAGTGTGGAGGGGTACTATAATTCACCCCTCCACTTT.

This sequence joins TRBV7-9 and TRBJ2-7; 8 bases align to TRBD1. Trimming at V came to 3 bases and at J to 4 bases, leaving 8 bases not matched to a gene. The CDR3 covers 15 residues. Germline V lookup: CDR1 SEHNR, CDR2 FQNEAQ (reference sequence). In DNA form, the CDR3 reads TGTGCCAGCAGCTTCCTACCACAGGGGGTTTACGAGCAGTACTTC. It encodes CASSFLPQGVYEQYF.

The chain is built from TRBV4-1 and TRBJ1-1; D is undetermined. Germline V CDR1 and CDR2: MGHRA, YSYEKL. The CDR3 has 13 amino acids. V lost 1 base to trimming and J lost 11 bases, with 14 bases between them. CDR3 nucleotides: TGCGCCAGCAGCCAAGCCAGGCCCGAAATGGCTTTCTTT. Its translation is CASSQARPEMAFF.